This T cell receptor (beta chain) is from a study of T cells in Graves' hyperthyroidism and ophthalmopathy. Study-wide background: Blood was drawn when the patient was first diagnosed and still untreated. Study-wide results and limits: By a 13 V-J model, ophthalmopathy was set apart from stable hyperthyroidism. The model made its ophthalmopathy prediction, and onset followed a median around 6.5 months later.

This clonotype has more than one count but fewer than ten. Its target is not known. This CDR3 is built from 15 residues. The germline V gene has CDR1 SEHNR and CDR2 FQNEAQ (reference sequence). The junction had 6 bases not matched to a gene; V was cut back by 1 base and J by 6 bases. The CDR3 regions of TCR beta were amplified from RNA transcripts. In the first-round RT-PCR of the TCR CDR3, the HTBI primer set was used. MiXCR, applied by TCRdb to the multiplex PCR reads, yields one record per CDR3 protein. The sample lists a few hundred thousand distinct CDR3 sequences; 15% were seen once. The sequence derives from a woman younger than 45 with Graves' hyperthyroidism. The chain links TRBV7-9 to TRBJ1-5; 7 nucleotides agree with TRBD1. The sample comprised blood. CDR3 coding DNA: TGTGCCAGCAGCTTAGACAGGGGATCTGGTCAGCCCCAGCATTTT. It specifies CASSLDRGSGQPQHF.